This entry is about one TCR beta chain. The templates were synthetic TCR analogs, and they were spiked into each PCR. Profiled with immunoSEQ multiplex PCR; TCRdb holds only in-frame clones, not every one. The sample records about 84,000 clones, roughly 87% being singletons. Germline loops: CDR1 LGHNA, CDR2 YNFKEQ. The CDR3 runs 16 residues. V dropped 1 base and J dropped 9; count of bases not matched to a gene: 4. This sample stems from a study of PD-L1 blockade in urothelial cancer. The genes are TRBV4-2 and TRBJ2-1; 15 bases map to TRBD2. The sequence derives from a man between 70 and 80 years old with urothelial cancer. Sequencing was performed on PBMCs, taken around atezolizumab (anti-PD-L1) treatment. The CDR3 coding sequence is TGTGCCAGCAGCCAAGCCCGGACTAGCGGGGGGGGTGAGCAGTTCTTC. Translating it yields CASSQARTSGGGEQFF.